The entry below gives a single TCR beta chain sequence along with its context. The antigen it binds to is not known. Per-base qualities were not stored, and no clone one base away is much larger. The label giving this sample's time point can be read as: persistent/refractory GD, antithyroid drugs over 5 years with positive TRAb. For both TCR sequencing and RNA sequencing, RNA was extracted from PBMCs using TRIzol. Graves' disease was diagnosed according to American Thyroid Association guidelines. Recruitment of patients was carried out at an endocrinology department in Xi'an, China. From each patient, 7.5 to 9.5 milliliters of peripheral blood was collected into an EDTA anticoagulant tube. Ficoll Paque Plus density gradient separation was used to isolate PBMCs, and no additional T cell sorting was done. RNA quality was checked with an Agilent 2100 Bioanalyzer and agarose gel, and concentration with a NanoDrop 2000.

Library generation was performed with multiplex PCR. Reads for this sample came from an Illumina HiSeq 4000. iRepertoire HTBI primers and Arm-PCR amplification of CDR3 regions were used to construct TCR beta libraries. Before sequencing, the PCR products went through gel purification. The source study handled its data this way. Across samples, approximately 68 TRBV and 15 or so TRBJ segments were identified and used for gene usage analysis of CDR3 amino acid clonotypes. COPE and FqMerger were used to merge the filtered high-quality paired reads into contigs. Contigs were aligned with BLAST to IMGT TRBV, TRBD and TRBJ reference genes, and CDR3 was defined per IMGT. Any clonotype with a frequency above 0.1% was counted as a highly expanded clone. Shannon entropy was used to measure repertoire diversity, and the Gini coefficient was used to measure V-J evenness. Public clonotypes were defined as clonotypes shared by more than one individual. Through fastp at Q25 and MiXCR, TCRdb rebuilt clones from the public reads, retaining in-frame beta chains. CDR3 protein duplicates are merged, each entry listing the most common genes and DNA. The V and J calls come from TCRdb's annotation, not from the publication. In all, the sample holds nearly 350,000 distinct CDR3 sequences, and around a fifth of those were seen once. The top ten clones comprise just under 30% of the sample.

The sample comes from a study of regulatory T cells in long-lasting Graves disease (dated by TCRdb to 2020 to 2023). Looking at the study overall: To count as having persistent Graves' disease, a patient had to have received antithyroid drug treatment for over 5 years with TSH receptor autoantibodies remaining persistently positive. Patients with persistent Graves' disease were compared with patients with newly diagnosed Graves' disease using TCR sequencing and RNA sequencing of peripheral blood. The study was conducted in China and was registered as a clinical trial. A total of around 33 samples underwent TCR sequencing, from some 13 patients with persistent Graves' disease and roughly 20 patients with newly diagnosed Graves' disease. In the clinical cohort, patients with persistent Graves' disease had used antithyroid drugs for an average of approximately eleven years. Broad study findings and their caveats: Only peripheral blood was studied, because thyroid tissue, the primary lesion, was inaccessible. More public clonotypes were shared among persistent patients (roughly 3,000) than among newly diagnosed patients (966). Persistent disease showed preferential use of TRBV28, TRBJ1-2 and TRBJ2-5, whereas newly diagnosed disease favored TRBV20-1 and TRBJ2-1. Sequencing and analysis were restricted to the TCR beta chain. The authors acknowledged the small sample size as a limitation that may reduce accuracy. Lower TCR Shannon entropy and fewer highly expanded clones were observed in persistent Graves' disease patients than in newly diagnosed patients, which suggested clonal expansion.

Inclusive of the bounding cysteine and phenylalanine, the CDR3 is 15 residues long. The kept DNA is CDR3 alone, 45 bases in frame from the first base. The V end loses 6 bases and the J end loses 2 bases, and a stretch of 14 bases separates them. The sample consisted of peripheral blood mononuclear cells (PBMCs), taken when the disease was refractory, from a patient treated with antithyroid drugs. The sequence joins TRBV12-3 or TRBV12-4 to TRBJ1-3; the best D guess is TRBD1, with 6 bases matching. This TCR was recovered from a female donor with Graves disease. The nucleotide sequence reads TGTGCCAGCAGAACTAACAGGGTGGCTGGAAACACCATATATTTT. Its protein product is CASRTNRVAGNTIYF.